The 6 T cell receptor beta chains reported below all come from one sample, sequenced in a study of blood T cell repertoires in COVID-19. Measured with immunoSEQ multiplex PCR; TCRdb has only the in-frame clones, and not every one. In the table there are about 55,000 clones, roughly 87% of which are singletons. The sequenced sample was peripheral blood. The receptors come from a man aged 40-50 years with COVID-19, enrolled during active disease.

The J gene is TRBJ2-7, the V gene TRBV7-9; D is perhaps TRBD2 (6 bases). The V gene's germline CDR1 is SEHNR and CDR2 FQNEAQ (reference sequence). V was shortened by 5 bases and J by 0 bases, with 11 bases between the two germline ends. The CDR3 runs 14 residues. The CDR3 DNA follows: TGTGCCAGCAGCCCCCGGGAGAGCTCCTACGAGCAGTACTTC. It is translated as CASSPRESSYEQYF.

V gene TRBV5-8 combines with J gene TRBJ2-1; D ambiguous. The V gene's germline CDR1 is SGHTS and CDR2 YDEGEE. CDR3 size: 9 residues. V lost 4 bases, J lost 10 bases, and 3 bases lay in between. The CDR3 protein is CASSQEQFF. CDR3 in DNA: TGTGCCAGCAGCCAGGAGCAGTTCTTC.

The chain joins TRBV7-2 to TRBJ1-5, with 8 bases fitting TRBD1. CDR1 SGHTA and CDR2 FQGNSA come from the germline V gene. This CDR3 is built from 19 residues. V shed 1 base and J 1 base; nucleotides not matched to a gene: 12. CDR3 protein: CASSLVSSAGGISNQPQHF. The CDR3 nucleotides are TGTGCCAGCAGCTTAGTATCTTCGGCAGGGGGCATCAGCAATCAGCCCCAGCATTTT.

V is TRBV27 and J is TRBJ1-3; 7 positions agree with TRBD1. There are 14 residues in the CDR3. Trimming cost V 6 bases and J 4 bases; bases outside gene matches: 6. Germline loops: CDR1 MNHEY, CDR2 SMNVEV (reference sequence). The DNA for the CDR3 is TGTGCCAGCAGGGGAACAGGGGCGGGAAACACCATATATTTT. Amino acids: CASRGTGAGNTIYF.

This chain links TRBV28 with TRBJ2-3, with 9 bases identical to TRBD1. This CDR3 spans 15 amino acids. V shed 7 bases and J 2 bases; nucleotides not matched to a gene: 7. Germline V lookup: CDR1 MDHEN, CDR2 SYDVKM. The CDR3 reads CASKKQGAITDTQYF. The CDR3 DNA follows: TGTGCCAGCAAAAAACAGGGGGCTATCACAGATACGCAGTATTTT.

This clone was seen just once. V and J are TRBV3-1 (or the pseudogene TRBV3-2) and TRBJ2-1; the match to TRBD2 covers 7 bases. The CDR3 is made up of 13 amino acids. From germline, CDR1 is LGHDT and CDR2 YNNKEL (reference sequence). V lost 3 bases, J lost 8 bases, and 4 bases stayed unmatched. CDR3 sequence (DNA): TGTGCCAGCAGCCATCAAGCGGGGTATGAGCAGTTCTTC. Amino acids: CASSHQAGYEQFF.